These 21 T cell receptor beta chains were all obtained from the same sample, sequenced in a study of blood T cells in healthy people across ages. With a J-beta primer mix and a sample-barcoded 5' primer, a second PCR ran about 7 to 12 cycles. Each CDR3 protein is one row after TCRdb ran MiXCR on the 5' RACE reads. The repertoire holds some 1.7 million distinct CDR3 sequences, with 28% as singletons. The sequenced material came from blood. The receptors originated from a woman aged 25 to 39 in good health.

In this sample, this clonotype turned up many times. This CDR3 reads CASSLRGRITDTQYF. CDR3 in DNA: TGTGCCAGCAGCTTGAGGGGCCGTATCACAGATACGCAGTATTTT. This sequence joins TRBV7-2 and TRBJ2-3; D is tentatively TRBD1 or TRBD2 (5 bases each). CDR1 and CDR2 (germline): SGHTA, FQGNSA. The CDR3 contains 15 residues. Trimming shortened V by 3 bases and J by 2 bases, and 12 bases separated the two germline ends.

This clonotype showed up just a few times. The rearrangement joins TRBV5-1 to TRBJ2-7; D is uncertain. V lost 1 base and J 4 bases, leaving 9 bases between the germline ends. The CDR3 has 13 residues. CDR1 is SGHRS and CDR2 is YFSETQ in the germline V gene. DNA for the CDR3: TGCGCCAGCAGCTTGAGGACCGAGTACGAGCAGTACTTC. Translation gives CASSLRTEYEQYF.

This clonotype was seen a handful of times. An end of the junction differs from the germline gene, which may be a read error. The chain links TRBV20-1 to TRBJ2-3, with TRBD2 as a possible D gene (5 bases). CDR3 length equals 16 residues. From germline, CDR1 is DFQATT and CDR2 SNEGSKA (reference sequence). CDR3 residues: CSASPAGVRVTDTQYF. The DNA of the CDR3 is TGTAGTGCTAGCCCCGCAGGAGTTCGGGTCACAGATACGCAGTATTTT.

This chain links TRBV6-2 or TRBV6-3 with TRBJ2-5; 9 bases match TRBD2. Matching the DNA end better, TRBJ2-7 makes the J call doubtful. Per the germline V gene, CDR1 is MNHEY and CDR2 is SVGEGT. CDR3 size: 19 residues. CDR3: CASSYSEGILAGLSYEQYF. The CDR3 region has the DNA TGTGCCAGCAGTTACTCCGAGGGGATCCTAGCGGGACTCTCCTACGAGCAGTACTTC.

The gene calls are TRBV5-1 and TRBJ1-1; D possibly corresponds to TRBD1 (5 bases). CDR1 SGHRS and CDR2 YFSETQ come from the germline V gene. There are 16 residues in the CDR3. Trimming shortened V by 0 bases and J by 6 bases, and 18 bases separated the two germline ends. The CDR3 spells CASSLATRDGEAEAFF. In nucleotides, the CDR3 is TGCGCCAGCAGCTTGGCGACAAGGGACGGGGAGGCTGAAGCTTTCTTT.

To note about this clonotype: One base away lies a much larger clone, so this may be a sequencing read error. The CDR3 region has the DNA TGTGCCAGCAGCGTATACCCCCGTGGGGTGGGCACAGATACGCAGTATTTT. Its protein product is CASSVYPRGVGTDTQYF. The chain uses TRBV7-2 and TRBJ2-3, with D uncertain. The length of the CDR3 is 17 residues. Germline-derived CDR1 and CDR2 are SGHTA and FQGNSA. Trimming took 5 bases from V and 1 from J, leaving 19 bases between them.

In its sample, this clonotype was seen many times. The chain joins TRBV12-3 or TRBV12-4 to TRBJ2-4; D may correspond to TRBD1 or TRBD2 (5 bases each). Trimming shortened V by 6 bases and J by 0 bases, and 27 bases separated the two germline ends. This CDR3 region has 20 residues. The CDR3 DNA reads as TGTGCCAGCAGCCTGGGACCTGGGGGTCAAATTGGTATAGCCAAAAACATTCAGTACTTC. As protein: CASSLGPGGQIGIAKNIQYF.

To note about this clonotype: A much larger clone sits a single nucleotide away, making a read error possible. The chain has TRBV7-9 and TRBJ2-5; D gene ambiguous. There are 12 residues in the CDR3. Trimming took off 0 bases at V and 9 bases at J, with 8 bases between the two ends. The germline V gene encodes CDR1 SEHNR and CDR2 FQNEAQ (reference sequence). CDR3 sequence reads: CASSLAQFAQYF. CDR3 coding DNA: TGTGCCAGCAGCTTAGCCCAGTTTGCCCAGTACTTC.

This clonotype was recorded a few times. The chain recombines TRBV5-5 with TRBJ2-3; 8 bases match TRBD1. Germline values: CDR1 SGHKS, CDR2 YYEKEE (reference sequence). The CDR3 loop spans 17 amino acids. Trimming took 0 bases from V and 6 from J; bases not matched to a gene: 12. The CDR3 DNA reads as TGTGCCAGCAGCTTGGTAGGGGCAGGACAGGGTCCGGATACGCAGTATTTT. Its protein product is CASSLVGAGQGPDTQYF.

This clonotype was observed a handful of times. At one of its ends the junction is not consistent with the germline gene, which may arise from a read error. The chain couples TRBV7-6 to TRBJ2-1; D ambiguous. This CDR3 region has 17 residues. The germline V gene encodes CDR1 SGHVS and CDR2 FNYEAQ. CDR3 nucleotides: TGTGCCAGCAGCTTAGCCTCGACATTCCGCTCCTACAATGAGCAGCTCTTC. Residues: CASSLASTFRSYNEQLF.

For the CDR3, the DNA is TGTGCCACCAGTGACCCGAATGTCGGGACAGGCTACAATGAGCAGTTCTTC. It yields the protein CATSDPNVGTGYNEQFF. The chain uses TRBV24-1 and TRBJ2-1; 8 nucleotides align to TRBD1. V shed 4 bases, J shed 3 bases, and the junction held 10 bases outside the gene matches. The germline gives CDR1 KGHDR, CDR2 SFDVKD. This CDR3 is 17 amino acids long.

This clonotype was seen a few times. V gene TRBV4-3 combines with J gene TRBJ1-2, with a possible D match to TRBD1 (5 bases). This CDR3 has 14 amino acids. Looked up from germline, CDR1 is LGHNA and CDR2 is YSLEER. The germline V and J ends were trimmed by 4 bases and 3 bases, with 12 bases remaining between them. CDR3 in amino acids: CASSPTRAYYGYTF. DNA of the CDR3: TGCGCCAGCAGCCCAACCAGGGCCTACTATGGCTACACCTTC.

This clonotype appeared many times. The chain has TRBV20-1 and TRBJ2-7, with a possible D match to TRBD1 (6 bases). The germline V gene encodes CDR1 DFQATT and CDR2 SNEGSKA (reference sequence). The CDR3 runs 14 residues. With 3 bases removed from V and 2 bases from J, the gap between germline ends came to 14 bases. The CDR3 nucleotides are TGCAGTGCTAGCAGAACCAGGGGTCCCTACGAGCAGTACTTC. Residues: CSASRTRGPYEQYF.

In this sample, this clonotype turned up many times. This chain uses TRBV3-1 with TRBJ1-6; D remains ambiguous. From germline, CDR1 is LGHDT and CDR2 YNNKEL (reference sequence). The CDR3 runs 14 residues. V lost 4 bases, J lost 8 bases, and 12 bases lay in between. CDR3 sequence (DNA): TGTGCCAGCAGCCTTCTTCGTAGTGATTCACCCCTCCACTTT. Translating gives CASSLLRSDSPLHF.

This clonotype came up a few times. The rearrangement uses TRBV7-2 and TRBJ2-3, with 8 bases identical to TRBD2. This CDR3 contains 16 residues. Germline assignment: CDR1 SGHTA and CDR2 FQGNSA. With V trimmed by 5 bases and J by 4 bases, 11 bases remained unmatched. The CDR3 loop is CASSANGGASADTQYF. The CDR3 DNA reads as TGTGCCAGCAGCGCCAACGGGGGGGCGAGTGCAGATACGCAGTATTTT.

This clonotype was seen only once. The DNA of the CDR3 is TGCGCCAGCTCCCTATACGGGCAGGTAGCTAACTATGGCTACACCTTC. This translates into CASSLYGQVANYGYTF. The chain links TRBV5-1 to TRBJ1-2; D ambiguous. The CDR3 extends over 16 amino acids. The germline V gene encodes CDR1 SGHRS and CDR2 YFSETQ. V was trimmed by 7 bases and J by 0 bases, leaving 19 bases between them.

This clonotype has at least ten counts. The chain is built from TRBV30 and TRBJ2-7; the match to TRBD1 covers 8 bases. CDR3 size: 16 residues. V trimming: 0 bases; J trimming: 3 bases; junction bases outside the gene matches: 10. Germline V gene sequence: CDR1 GTSNPN, CDR2 SVGIG (reference sequence). CDR3 loop: CAWSVPGTGIIYEQYF. CDR3 nucleotides: TGTGCCTGGAGTGTACCTGGGACAGGAATAATCTACGAGCAGTACTTC.

A single count supports this clonotype. J is TRBJ1-5 and V is TRBV4-1, with unresolved D. V lost 5 bases and J 6 bases, leaving 11 bases between the germline ends. Germline assignment: CDR1 MGHRA and CDR2 YSYEKL. This CDR3 comprises 13 residues. This CDR3 reads CASSGSVGQPQHF. CDR3 nucleotides: TGCGCCAGCAGCGGTTCGGTCGGTCAGCCCCAGCATTTT.

Comments on this clonotype: A read error may be the cause here, since a much bigger clone is one base away. V and J are TRBV20-1 and TRBJ2-1, with 8 bases that match TRBD2. V dropped 5 bases and J dropped 6; count of bases not matched to a gene: 15. The length of the CDR3 is 16 residues. Germline assignment: CDR1 DFQATT and CDR2 SNEGSKA (reference sequence). The DNA for the CDR3 is TGCAGTGCTTCGGACCCGCGAGCGGGGGAGGTCAATGAGCAGTTCTTC. It codes for CSASDPRAGEVNEQFF.

About this clonotype: Just one base apart from a much larger clone, this may be a read error. The chain is built from TRBV20-1 and TRBJ2-1; D is possibly TRBD2 (6 bases). Germline V gene sequence: CDR1 DFQATT, CDR2 SNEGSKA (reference sequence). Between the trimmed V and J ends, which lost 1 base and 10 bases, there was a span of 14 bases. The CDR3 contains 13 residues. The CDR3 DNA reads as TGCAGTGCTAGAGGACTAGAGGGCTACGAGCAGTTCTTC. It translates to CSARGLEGYEQFF.

This chain links TRBV12-3 or TRBV12-4 with TRBJ2-6; TRBD1 agrees at 9 bases. The CDR3 covers 18 residues. J lost 3 bases, V lost 5 bases, and 11 bases had no gene match. The CDR3 here is CASSTEQGASYGANVLTF. The CDR3 region has the DNA TGTGCCAGCAGTACCGAACAGGGGGCATCTTATGGGGCCAACGTCCTGACTTTC.